One TCR beta chain is described in this entry. The entry originates in a study of OX40 agonist ivuxolimab in advanced cancers. With 4 bases removed from V and 1 base from J, the gap between germline ends came to 10 bases. CDR3 size: 14 residues. In germline, CDR1 is SNHLY, CDR2 FYNNEI. Sequenced by immunoSEQ multiplex PCR; TCRdb stores in-frame clones only, minus some. The table lists more than 80,000 clones, around 88% of them singletons. This clonotype originated in an adult with an advanced solid tumor such as melanoma, head and neck, liver or kidney cancer. V is TRBV2 and J is TRBJ1-1; tentative D call: TRBD1 (5 bases). The specimen comprised CD4+ or CD8+ T cells sorted from blood, sampled in a trial of the OX40 agonist ivuxolimab. The CDR3 nucleotides read TGTGCCAGCAGTGCTGGGGCGGGGAACACTGAAGCTTTCTTT. It codes for CASSAGAGNTEAFF.